These T cell receptor beta chains were read from a single sample in a study of T cell repertoires in cytomegalovirus infection. TCRdb re-analysed the reads in MiXCR, keeping a single row per CDR3 protein. The sample consists of around 750,000 distinct CDR3 sequences, roughly 33% of them appearing once. Their recognized antigens are unknown. The specimen was cultured CD8+ T cells from PBMCs, collected from culture after CMV antigen stimulation. All receptors derive from a human donor in good health (CMV status not recorded). Some clones in this sample may be carry-over from other donors' samples. Both conserved end residues are part of each CDR3. Fields, in order: J gene, clone size, V gene, D gene, CDR3 DNA, CDR3 protein. A D gene is named only where the DNA matches it firmly. Some rows have no size entry. The others give once, few or many, or a class for an expanded clone.

TRBJ1-2	.	TRBV6-1	TRBD1	TGTGCCAGCAGTTTCGTGGGACAGGGGACGAGCGGCTACACCTTC	CASSFVGQGTSGYTF
TRBJ2-7	.	TRBV7-9	.	TGTGCCAGCAGCCACTCTCCCGAGCGGTACTTC	CASSHSPERYF
TRBJ2-5	.	TRBV7-9	.	TGTGCCAGCCGGAGACCCGTGGGGGGAATAGAGACCCAGTACTTC	CASRRPVGGIETQYF
TRBJ2-1	many	TRBV7-6	TRBD2	TGTGCCAGCAGCTTCCGACTAGCGGGGGCCCTAGGCAATGAGCAGTTCTTC	CASSFRLAGALGNEQFF
TRBJ2-2	many	TRBV11-3	.	TGTGCCAGCAGCTTAGTGTCAACAGGGAACACCGGGGAGCTGTTTTTT	CASSLVSTGNTGELFF
TRBJ2-7	.	TRBV12-3/TRBV12-4	.	TGTGCCAGCAGTTTAGCAGGACTTCTTTACGAGCAGTACTTC	CASSLAGLLYEQYF
TRBJ2-5	.	TRBV24-1	.	TGTGCCACCAGTGATTCGACAGGACAGGAGACCCAGTACTTC	CATSDSTGQETQYF
TRBJ1-4	few	TRBV12-3/TRBV12-4	TRBD1	TGTGCCAGCAGTTCATCGTACAGCGGGGGACAGCAACCCGGGGCTAATGAAAAACTGTTTTTT	CASSSSYSGGQQPGANEKLFF
TRBJ2-7	once	TRBV6-5	TRBD2	TGTGCCAGCAGTTACTCGCCTACTAGCGGGGGGGACGAGCAGTACTTC	CASSYSPTSGGDEQYF
TRBJ2-7	.	TRBV6-5	.	TGTGCCAGCAGTTACTCAGGGGGGGGGAGCTCCTACGAGCAGTACTTC	CASSYSGGGSSYEQYF
TRBJ2-2	.	TRBV6-6	.	TGTGCCAGCAGTGACTACAGGGTATCGAACCGGGAGCTGTTTTTT	CASSDYRVSNRELFF
TRBJ2-7	many	TRBV7-2	.	TGTGCCAGCAGCTTAGAACTTATTTCCTACGAGCAGTACTTC	CASSLELISYEQYF
TRBJ2-1	.	TRBV4-2	.	TGTGCCAGCAGCCAAAACACCCGGGACATAGACAATGAGCAGTTCTTC	CASSQNTRDIDNEQFF
TRBJ1-4	.	TRBV5-6	TRBD1	TGTGCCAGCAGTATACAGGGGAAGAAACTGTTTTTT	CASSIQGKKLFF
TRBJ2-2	few	TRBV4-2	TRBD2	TGTGCCAGCAGCAAAGGGACTAGCGGGGGGACGAACACCGGGGAGCTGTTTTTT	CASSKGTSGGTNTGELFF
TRBJ2-7	few	TRBV7-9	.	TGTGCCAGCAGCCGGACAGAAAAGCCCCTCGAGCAGTACTTC	CASSRTEKPLEQYF
TRBJ2-3	.	TRBV24-1	.	TGTGCCACCAGTGATTTACGAGCCAGAGATACGCAGTATTTT	CATSDLRARDTQYF
TRBJ1-2	once	TRBV2	.	TGTGCCACAGCGACGGGAACGAGATCTAATGGCTACACCTTC	CATATGTRSNGYTF
TRBJ1-1	many	TRBV12-3/TRBV12-4	.	TGTGCCAGCAGTTTAGCCAGGGCGAACACTGAAGCTTTCTTT	CASSLARANTEAFF
TRBJ2-3	many	TRBV7-2	TRBD1	TGTGCCAGCAGCCTATATGGTCCGGGACAGGGCTTGAGCACAGATACGCAGTATTTT	CASSLYGPGQGLSTDTQYF
TRBJ1-4	.	TRBV24-1	TRBD1	TGTGCCACCAGGGGACAGGGAACTAATGAAAAACTGTTTTTT	CATRGQGTNEKLFF
TRBJ1-1	.	TRBV12-3/TRBV12-4	.	TGTGCCAGCAGTTTTCAGCCCAACACTGAAGCTTTCTTT	CASSFQPNTEAFF
TRBJ1-5	.	TRBV7-9	.	TGTGCCAGCAGCTTCGGGATTTATAGCAATCAGCCCCAGCATTTT	CASSFGIYSNQPQHF
TRBJ2-1	.	TRBV4-1	.	TGCGCCAGCAGCCAAGTACCTCCTAGCGATCCCTACAATGAGCAGTTCTTC	CASSQVPPSDPYNEQFF
TRBJ2-1	.	TRBV6-1	.	TGTGCCAGCAGTGAGCCAGGGGCAGACAATGAGCAGTTCTTC	CASSEPGADNEQFF
TRBJ2-7	.	TRBV19	.	TGTGCCAGTAGCCCAGCCGGGACAAACTCCTACGAGCAGTACTTC	CASSPAGTNSYEQYF
TRBJ2-3	few	TRBV4-2	TRBD2	TGTGCCAGCAGCCTAAGGGGTAGCGGGGGCCTCACAGATACGCAGTATTTT	CASSLRGSGGLTDTQYF
TRBJ1-2	few	TRBV6-2/TRBV6-3	TRBD1	TGTGCCAGCACCTTCGAGGGGGGACAGTCGTATGGCTACACCTTC	CASTFEGGQSYGYTF
TRBJ1-1	few	TRBV6-1	.	TGTGCCAGCAGTGACAGGGTTGGAGCTTTCTTT	CASSDRVGAFF
TRBJ2-3	.	TRBV7-2	TRBD2	TGTGCCAGCAAGGCGGGGGGGTGGCTGGATACGCAGTATTTT	CASKAGGWLDTQYF
TRBJ2-1	few	TRBV7-9	TRBD1	TGTGCCAGCAGCTTAAAGGACAGGGTCTCCTACAATGAGCAGTTCTTC	CASSLKDRVSYNEQFF
TRBJ2-7	.	TRBV18	.	TGTGCCAGCTCACCACAAGCCGGGGGAATTATGTACGAGCAGTACTTC	CASSPQAGGIMYEQYF
TRBJ1-2	.	TRBV14	.	TGTGCCAGCAGCCAAGAGGGGCAGGGACAACTCTATGGCTACACCTTC	CASSQEGQGQLYGYTF
TRBJ2-3	many	TRBV7-2	TRBD1	TGTGCCAGCAGCCTACACCCCGGGACAGCCACAGATACGCAGTATTTT	CASSLHPGTATDTQYF
TRBJ2-3	few	TRBV7-9	TRBD2	TGTGCCAGCAGCTTAGTAGCGGGGGGGCCGGCGGATACGCAGTATTTT	CASSLVAGGPADTQYF
TRBJ2-2	once	TRBV5-1	.	TGCGCCAGCAGCTTGGCAGGGGTAGCCGGGGAGCTGTTTTTT	CASSLAGVAGELFF
TRBJ1-5	many	TRBV4-2	TRBD1	TGTGCCAGCAGCCAACAAATACAGGGGCGCAGGAGCCAGCCCCAGCATTTT	CASSQQIQGRRSQPQHF
TRBJ2-7	.	TRBV13	.	TGTGCCAGCAGTCCCCGGCGCGGGTGGGAGCAGTACTTC	CASSPRRGWEQYF
TRBJ1-5	once	TRBV27	.	TGTGCCAGCAGTGTTATGAACAATCAGCCCCAGCATTTT	CASSVMNNQPQHF
TRBJ1-5	many	TRBV7-2	.	TGTGCCAGCAGCCCATGGAGGGGGGGCAATCAGCCCCAGCATTTT	CASSPWRGGNQPQHF
TRBJ2-1	few	TRBV19	TRBD1	TGTGCCAGTAGCACCGCAGGGGGTCTCCACAATGAGCAGTTCTTC	CASSTAGGLHNEQFF
TRBJ1-1	.	TRBV27	.	TGTGCCAGCAGAACAGGGCGCATCGCTGAAGCTTTCTTT	CASRTGRIAEAFF
TRBJ2-3	.	TRBV12-3/TRBV12-4	TRBD2	TGTGCCAGCAGTTGGGTGCGGGGGGGCGGAGATACGCAGTATTTT	CASSWVRGGGDTQYF
TRBJ1-6	.	TRBV7-6	TRBD1	TGTGCCAGCAGCTTCGGGACAGCTAATAATTCACCCCTCCACTTT	CASSFGTANNSPLHF
TRBJ2-3	.	TRBV18	.	TGTGCCAGCTCACCAGGAGGTGGAGATACGCAGTATTTT	CASSPGGGDTQYF
TRBJ2-1	.	TRBV7-4	.	TGTGCCAGCATCCCGGGGAGCAATGAGCAGTTCTTC	CASIPGSNEQFF
TRBJ2-1	.	TRBV20-1	.	TGCAGTGCTAGAGACCGGCAGTTCTTC	CSARDRQFF